A selection of T cell receptor beta chains follows, all from one sample in a study of OX40 agonist ivuxolimab in advanced cancers. Clones were sequenced by immunoSEQ multiplex PCR, and TCRdb holds only the in-frame ones, with some missing. The sample contains 55,000 to 75,000 clones, 80% of which appear only once. The sequencing here drew on CD4+ or CD8+ T cells sorted from blood, taken in a trial of the OX40 agonist ivuxolimab. These TCRs come from an adult with an advanced solid tumor such as melanoma, head and neck, liver or kidney cancer. CDR3s include the opening cysteine and the closing phenylalanine or tryptophan. A D gene is named only where the DNA matches it firmly. Rows give clone size only sometimes, using once, few, many, or a class for an expanded clone.

J gene | D gene | clone size | V gene | CDR3 DNA | CDR3 protein
TRBJ2-3 | NA | NA | TRBV10-1 | TGCGCCAGCAGCCAGGGACGGTACACAGATACGCAGTATTTT | CASSQGRYTDTQYF
TRBJ2-3 | TRBD1 | NA | TRBV29-1 | TGCGGCGGCCGGGACAGGGCAGATACGCAGTATTTT | CGGRDRADTQYF
TRBJ2-1 | NA | NA | TRBV5-6 | TGTGCCAGCAGCTCCCTGACTAGTCTCGTTGAGCAGTTCTTC | CASSSLTSLVEQFF
TRBJ2-3 | NA | NA | TRBV7-2 | TGTGCCAGCAGCTTAGATTCGTGGCAATCCCCGGTCGCAGATACGCAGTATTTT | CASSLDSWQSPVADTQYF
TRBJ1-1 | NA | NA | TRBV7-2 | TGTGCCAGCAGCTTAGATCCAGGGTGGGTCACTGAAGCTTTCTTT | CASSLDPGWVTEAFF
TRBJ1-5 | NA | NA | TRBV28 | TGTGCCAGCAGCCCCTTTTTAGGGTACAATCAGCCCCAGCATTTT | CASSPFLGYNQPQHF
TRBJ2-1 | NA | NA | TRBV11-2 | TGTGCCAGCAGCTTAGTCTATGCGGGACCATACAATGAGCAGTTCTTC | CASSLVYAGPYNEQFF
TRBJ2-3 | TRBD2 | NA | TRBV10-3 | TGTGCCATCAGTGATCCAGCGGGGGGGCAAGATACGCAGTATTTT | CAISDPAGGQDTQYF
TRBJ2-7 | NA | few | TRBV28 | TGTGCCAGCACGGGGACATCGCTACGAGTGCAGTACTTC | CASTGTSLRVQYF
TRBJ2-7 | NA | NA | TRBV2 | TGTGCCAGCAGTGAGCGACTAGTTGGGGGCTCCTACGAGCAGTACTTC | CASSERLVGGSYEQYF
TRBJ1-1 | NA | NA | TRBV6-5 | TGTGCCAGCAGTTCCGCGACAGCGAACACTGAAGCTTTCTTT | CASSSATANTEAFF
TRBJ1-2 | NA | once | TRBV29-1 | TGCAGCGTCCTAACGAACGGGACCCCTGATGGCTACACCTTC | CSVLTNGTPDGYTF
TRBJ2-4 | TRBD2 | few | TRBV10-1 | TGCGCCAGCAGTGATGCTAGCGGGGGGGTCGGCAAAAACATTCAGTACTTC | CASSDASGGVGKNIQYF
TRBJ1-4 | NA | NA | TRBV5-1 | TGCGCCAGCAGCCCCGAGGGACCTGATGAAAAACTGTTTTTT | CASSPEGPDEKLFF
TRBJ2-5 | NA | NA | TRBV19 | TGTGCCAGTAGTATGGGGGGACGCGCAGAGACCCAGTACTTC | CASSMGGRAETQYF
TRBJ2-3 | TRBD2 | NA | TRBV28 | TGTGCCAGCGGAGGGACTAGCGGGGCCAGGGATACGCAGTATTTT | CASGGTSGARDTQYF
TRBJ1-2 | NA | NA | TRBV9 | TGTGCCAGCAGCGTAGCGGGAGTAGCCGGTGGCTACACCTTC | CASSVAGVAGGYTF
TRBJ1-6 | TRBD1 | NA | TRBV18 | TGTGCCAGCTCACCTACCGTAGGGACAGAAGGTTCACCCCTCCACTTT | CASSPTVGTEGSPLHF
TRBJ1-1 | NA | NA | TRBV29-1 | TGCAGCGTTGAAGATTCTGGACAGATGAACACTGAAGCTTTCTTT | CSVEDSGQMNTEAFF
TRBJ2-3 | NA | NA | TRBV7-2 | TGTGCCAGCAGCGTAGGGGTTTCAGGGCCAGATACGCAGTATTTT | CASSVGVSGPDTQYF
TRBJ2-7 | TRBD1 | NA | TRBV30 | TGTGCCTGGGAGGCCCGGGACAGGGGGCGAAGCGAGCAGTACTTC | CAWEARDRGRSEQYF
TRBJ1-2 | NA | NA | TRBV11-3 | TGTGCCAGCAAGGGCGGTAGAGACTATGGCTACACCTTC | CASKGGRDYGYTF